The entry that follows covers one T cell receptor (beta chain) sequence. The CDR3 totals 12 residues. Germline V gives CDR1 LNHNV, CDR2 YYDKDF (reference sequence). V was shortened by 8 bases and J by 7 bases, with 11 bases between the two germline ends. This specimen comes from a study of CD8+ T cells in alopecia areata. The treatment was: oral pan-JAK inhibitor, 5-10 mg twice daily. cDNA reverse transcribed from extracted RNA served as the sequencing template. This table comes from immunoSEQ multiplex PCR, and its TCRdb copy is limited to in-frame clones, with some not included. The sample includes more than 95,000 clones, approximately 60% of them seen just once.

The V gene is TRBV15, the J gene TRBJ1-4, with D possibly TRBD1 on 5 matching bases. The starting material was CD4+ T cells sorted from blood, obtained at week 4, from a patient treated with tofacitinib. The sequence was obtained from a human donor with alopecia areata. The CDR3 region has the DNA TGTGCCACCGCCGACAGCCCTGAAAAACTGTTTTTT. As protein: CATADSPEKLFF.